This T cell receptor beta chain came from a study of naive and memory T cell subsets. Study-level results: Possibly reflecting memory cells re-expressing CD45RA, a few larger clonotypes occurred in naive repertoires, especially CD8.

Points on this clonotype: Its antigen remains unknown.

Two oligonucleotides, mixed equimolar, formed the beta constant-region primer covering TRBC1 and TRBC2. Nested alpha and beta constant-region primers with the SP2 primer drove four PCR rounds on ligated cDNA. Via MiXCR, TCRdb re-called the UMI-ligation and nested PCR reads, giving one row per CDR3 protein. The sample includes about 90,000 distinct CDR3 sequences, over 9% of them seen just once. V was shortened by 1 base and J by 3 bases, with 7 bases between the two germline ends. The V gene's germline CDR1 is DFQATT and CDR2 SNEGSKA (reference sequence). The CDR3 spans 12 residues. The sample comprised naive CD4+ T cells from blood. The rearrangement uses TRBV20-1 and TRBJ2-7; D gene unclear. This TCR came from a human donor in good health. CDR3: CSARGLNYEQYF. As DNA, the CDR3 is TGCAGTGCTAGAGGACTGAACTACGAGCAGTACTTC.